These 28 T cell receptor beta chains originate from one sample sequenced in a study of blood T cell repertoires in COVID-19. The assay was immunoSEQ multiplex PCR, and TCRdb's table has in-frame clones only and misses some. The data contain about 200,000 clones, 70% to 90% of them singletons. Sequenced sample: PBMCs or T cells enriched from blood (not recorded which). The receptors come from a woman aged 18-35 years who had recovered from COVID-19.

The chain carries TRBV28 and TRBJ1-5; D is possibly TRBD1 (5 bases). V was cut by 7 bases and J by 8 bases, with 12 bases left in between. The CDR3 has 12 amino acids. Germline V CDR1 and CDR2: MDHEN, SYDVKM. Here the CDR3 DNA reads TGTGCCAGCAACGCAGGGTTTGAGCCCCAGCATTTT. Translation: CASNAGFEPQHF.

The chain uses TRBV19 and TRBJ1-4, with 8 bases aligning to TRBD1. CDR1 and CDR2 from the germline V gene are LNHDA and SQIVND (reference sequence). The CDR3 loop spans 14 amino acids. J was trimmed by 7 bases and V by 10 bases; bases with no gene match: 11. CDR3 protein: CATSPQGAAEKLFF. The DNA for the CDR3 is TGTGCCACGAGTCCCCAGGGGGCAGCTGAAAAACTGTTTTTT.

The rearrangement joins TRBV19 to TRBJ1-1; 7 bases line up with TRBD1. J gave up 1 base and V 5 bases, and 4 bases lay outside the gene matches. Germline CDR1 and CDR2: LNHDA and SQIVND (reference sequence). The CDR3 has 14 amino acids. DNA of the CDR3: TGTGCCAGTAGTGAGGACAGGACGAACACTGAAGCTTTCTTT. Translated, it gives CASSEDRTNTEAFF.

The CDR3 is CAGLRDTQYF. Written as DNA, the CDR3 is TGTGCCGGACTCAGGGATACGCAGTATTTT. The V and J genes are TRBV28 and TRBJ2-3; TRBD2 might be the D (5 bases). CDR3 length: 10 amino acids. The germline gives CDR1 MDHEN, CDR2 SYDVKM. V gave up 11 bases and J gave up 6 bases, with 9 bases separating them.

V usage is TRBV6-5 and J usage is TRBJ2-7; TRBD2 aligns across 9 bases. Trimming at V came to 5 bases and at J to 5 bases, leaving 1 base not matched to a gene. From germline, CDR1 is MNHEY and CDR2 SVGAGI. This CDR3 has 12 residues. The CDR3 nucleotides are TGTGCCAGCAGTATAGCGGGGGACGAGCAGTACTTC. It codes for CASSIAGDEQYF.

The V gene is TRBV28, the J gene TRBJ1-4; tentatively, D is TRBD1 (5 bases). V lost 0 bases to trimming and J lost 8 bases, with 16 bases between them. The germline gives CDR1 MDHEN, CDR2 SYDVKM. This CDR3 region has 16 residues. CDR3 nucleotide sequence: TGTGCCAGCAGTTTATGGGGCTCGAGCTGGGGCGAAAAACTGTTTTTT. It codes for CASSLWGSSWGEKLFF.

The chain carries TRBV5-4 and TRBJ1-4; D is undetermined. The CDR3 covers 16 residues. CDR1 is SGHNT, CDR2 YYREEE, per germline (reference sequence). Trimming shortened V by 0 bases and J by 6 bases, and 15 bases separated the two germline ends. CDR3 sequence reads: CASSLGIRQRDEKLFF. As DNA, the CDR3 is TGTGCCAGCAGCTTGGGTATTCGGCAGCGAGATGAAAAACTGTTTTTT.

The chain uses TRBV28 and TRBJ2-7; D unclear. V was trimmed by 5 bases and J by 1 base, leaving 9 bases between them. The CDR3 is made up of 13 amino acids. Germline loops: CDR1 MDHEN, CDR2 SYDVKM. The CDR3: CASSPRPSYEQYF. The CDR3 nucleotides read TGTGCCAGCAGTCCCAGGCCTTCCTACGAGCAGTACTTC.

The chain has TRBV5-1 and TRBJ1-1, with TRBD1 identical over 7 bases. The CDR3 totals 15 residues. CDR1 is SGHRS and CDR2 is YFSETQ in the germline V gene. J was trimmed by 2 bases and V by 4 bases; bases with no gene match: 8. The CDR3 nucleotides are TGCGCCAGCAGCCTATGGACAGGAGCAAACACTGAAGCTTTCTTT. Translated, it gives CASSLWTGANTEAFF.

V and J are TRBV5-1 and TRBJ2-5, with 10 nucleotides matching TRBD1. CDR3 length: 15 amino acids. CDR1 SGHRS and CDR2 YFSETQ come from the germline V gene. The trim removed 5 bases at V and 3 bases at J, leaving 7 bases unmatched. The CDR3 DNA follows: TGCGCCAGCAGACCGGGACAGGGGATCGAAGAGACCCAGTACTTC. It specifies CASRPGQGIEETQYF.

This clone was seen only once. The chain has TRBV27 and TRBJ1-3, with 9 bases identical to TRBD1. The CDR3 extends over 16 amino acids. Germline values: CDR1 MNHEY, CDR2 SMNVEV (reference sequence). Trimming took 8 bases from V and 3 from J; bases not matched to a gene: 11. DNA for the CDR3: TGTGCCAGCTCGGAGGGACAGGGAATTTATGGAAACACCATATATTTT. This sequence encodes CASSEGQGIYGNTIYF.

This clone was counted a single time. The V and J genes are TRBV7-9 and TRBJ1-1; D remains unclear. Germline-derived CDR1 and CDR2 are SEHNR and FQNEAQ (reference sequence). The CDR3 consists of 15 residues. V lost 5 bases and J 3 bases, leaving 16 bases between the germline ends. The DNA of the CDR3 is TGTGCCAGCAGCCCATTATCCGGGTCGGACACTGAAGCTTTCTTT. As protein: CASSPLSGSDTEAFF.

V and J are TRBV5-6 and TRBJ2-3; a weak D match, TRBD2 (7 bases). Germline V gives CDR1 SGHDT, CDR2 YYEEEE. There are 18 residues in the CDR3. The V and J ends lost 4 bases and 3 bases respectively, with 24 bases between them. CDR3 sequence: CASSLRGRGKPVTDTQYF. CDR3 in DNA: TGTGCCAGCAGCCTCCGGGGGCGGGGGAAGCCCGTGACAGATACGCAGTATTTT.

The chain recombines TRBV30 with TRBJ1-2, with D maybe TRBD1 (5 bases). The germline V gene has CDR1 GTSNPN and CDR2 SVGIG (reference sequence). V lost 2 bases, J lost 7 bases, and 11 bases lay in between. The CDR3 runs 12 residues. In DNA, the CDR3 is TGTGCCTGGAGTTGGGGGGAGGGTGGCTACACCTTC. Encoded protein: CAWSWGEGGYTF. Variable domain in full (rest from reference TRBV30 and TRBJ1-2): SQTIHQWPATLVQPVGSPLSLECTVEGTSNPNLYWYRQAAGRGLQLLFYSVGIGQISSEVPQNLSASRPQDRQFILSSKKLLLSDSGFYLCAWSWGEGGYTFGSGTRLTVV.

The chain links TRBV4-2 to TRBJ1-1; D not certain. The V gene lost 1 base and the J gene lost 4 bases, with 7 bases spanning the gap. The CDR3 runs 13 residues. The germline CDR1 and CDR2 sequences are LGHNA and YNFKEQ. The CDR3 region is CASSQGEGTEAFF. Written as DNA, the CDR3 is TGTGCCAGCAGCCAAGGGGAGGGCACTGAAGCTTTCTTT.

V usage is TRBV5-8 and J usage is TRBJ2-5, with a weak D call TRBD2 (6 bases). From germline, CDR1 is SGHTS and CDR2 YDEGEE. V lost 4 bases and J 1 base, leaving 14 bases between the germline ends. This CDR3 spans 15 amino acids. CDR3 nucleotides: TGTGCCAGCAGCAGAACGTCCGGGGGCCAAGAGACCCAGTACTTC. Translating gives CASSRTSGGQETQYF.

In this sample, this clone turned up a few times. CDR3: CASSPHRDRSAPYEQYF. DNA for the CDR3: TGCGCCAGCAGCCCACACAGGGACCGCAGCGCGCCCTACGAGCAGTACTTC. This rearrangement joins TRBV4-1 to TRBJ2-7, with D possibly being TRBD1 (6 bases). The CDR3 spans 17 residues. Germline CDR1 reads MGHRA; CDR2 reads YSYEKL. V was shortened by 4 bases and J by 2 bases, with 21 bases between the two germline ends.

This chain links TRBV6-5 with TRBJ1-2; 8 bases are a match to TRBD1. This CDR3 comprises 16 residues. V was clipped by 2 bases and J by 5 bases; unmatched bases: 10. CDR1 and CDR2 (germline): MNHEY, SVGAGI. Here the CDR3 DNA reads TGTGCCAGCAGTTACGGGGGGGCAGGGGGCGCGTATGGCTACACCTTC. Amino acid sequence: CASSYGGAGGAYGYTF.

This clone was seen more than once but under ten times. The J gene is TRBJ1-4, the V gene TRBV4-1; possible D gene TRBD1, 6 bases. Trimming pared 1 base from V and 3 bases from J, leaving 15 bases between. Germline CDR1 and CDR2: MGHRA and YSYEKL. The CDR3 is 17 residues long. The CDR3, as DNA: TGCGCCAGCAGCCAAGGTCAAGGAGGGGGGGCTAATGAAAAACTGTTTTTT. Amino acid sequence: CASSQGQGGGANEKLFF.

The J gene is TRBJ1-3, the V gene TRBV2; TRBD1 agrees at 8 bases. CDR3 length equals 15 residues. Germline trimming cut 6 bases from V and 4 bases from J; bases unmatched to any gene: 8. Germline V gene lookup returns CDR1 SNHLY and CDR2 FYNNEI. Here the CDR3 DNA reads TGTGCCAGCAGCCTCGACAGGGGATCCGGAAACACCATATATTTT. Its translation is CASSLDRGSGNTIYF.

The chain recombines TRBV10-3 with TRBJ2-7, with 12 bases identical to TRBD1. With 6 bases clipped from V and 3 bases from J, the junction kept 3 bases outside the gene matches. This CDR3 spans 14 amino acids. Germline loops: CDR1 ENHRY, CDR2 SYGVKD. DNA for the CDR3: TGTGCCATCAGGGGACAGGGGGCGGGCTACGAGCAGTACTTC. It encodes CAIRGQGAGYEQYF.

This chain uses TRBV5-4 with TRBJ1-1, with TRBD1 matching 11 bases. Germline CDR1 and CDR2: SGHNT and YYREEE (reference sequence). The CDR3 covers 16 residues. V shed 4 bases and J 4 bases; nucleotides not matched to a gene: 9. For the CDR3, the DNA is TGTGCCAGCAGCCTCGGACAGGGGGCAGGGGGCACTGAAGCTTTCTTT. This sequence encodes CASSLGQGAGGTEAFF.

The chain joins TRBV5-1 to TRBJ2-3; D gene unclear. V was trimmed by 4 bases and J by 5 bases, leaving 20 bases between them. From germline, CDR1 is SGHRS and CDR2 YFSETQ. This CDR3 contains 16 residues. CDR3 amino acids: CASSPRYTPTGDTQYF. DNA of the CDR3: TGCGCCAGCAGCCCACGTTATACCCCCACGGGAGATACGCAGTATTTT.

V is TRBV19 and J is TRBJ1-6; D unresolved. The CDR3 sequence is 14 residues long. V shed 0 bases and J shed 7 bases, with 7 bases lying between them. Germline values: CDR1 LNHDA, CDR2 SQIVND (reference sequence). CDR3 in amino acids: CASSIEGRNSPLHF. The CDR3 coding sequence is TGTGCCAGTAGTATAGAGGGGAGAAATTCACCCCTCCACTTT.

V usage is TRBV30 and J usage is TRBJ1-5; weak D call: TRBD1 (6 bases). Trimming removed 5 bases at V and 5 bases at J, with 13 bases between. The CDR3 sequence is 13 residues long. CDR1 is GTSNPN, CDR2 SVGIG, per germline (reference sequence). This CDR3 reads CAWSQGPDQPQHF. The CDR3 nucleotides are TGTGCCTGGTCACAGGGTCCCGATCAGCCCCAGCATTTT.

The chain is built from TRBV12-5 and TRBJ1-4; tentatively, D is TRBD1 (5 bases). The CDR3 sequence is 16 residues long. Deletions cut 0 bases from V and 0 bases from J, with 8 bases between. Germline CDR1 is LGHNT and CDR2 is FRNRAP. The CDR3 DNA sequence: TGTGCTAGTGGTTTGGTAACAGGAGCAACTAATGAAAAACTGTTTTTT. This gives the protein CASGLVTGATNEKLFF.

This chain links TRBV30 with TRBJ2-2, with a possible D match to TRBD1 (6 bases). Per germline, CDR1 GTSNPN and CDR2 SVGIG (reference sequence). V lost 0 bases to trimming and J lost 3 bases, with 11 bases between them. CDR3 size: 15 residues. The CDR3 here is CAWSVAGVDTGELFF. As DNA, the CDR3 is TGTGCCTGGAGTGTGGCAGGGGTCGACACCGGGGAGCTGTTTTTT.

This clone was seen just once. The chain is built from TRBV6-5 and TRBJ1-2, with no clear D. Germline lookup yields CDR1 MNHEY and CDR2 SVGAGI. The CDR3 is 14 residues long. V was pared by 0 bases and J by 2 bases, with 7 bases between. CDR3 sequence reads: CASSYSPENYGYTF. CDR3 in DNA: TGTGCCAGCAGTTACTCGCCGGAGAACTATGGCTACACCTTC.